This TCR beta chain was recovered during a study of cytomegalovirus exposure and HLA in healthy donors. Points from the study as a whole: The availability of immune exposure information extended only to CMV serostatus. A later analysis found most CMV-associated TCR beta chains apparently HLA-restricted.

With 60 Vbeta and 13 Jbeta primers, the PCR was carried out. The protocol was immunoSEQ multiplex PCR, while the TCRdb copy is restricted to in-frame clones and leaves out a portion. The sample holds about 89,000 clones, over 55% seen once. A note on this clone: Antigen unknown.

The CDR3 spans 14 residues. Germline V gene sequence: CDR1 KGHSH, CDR2 LQKENI. V lost 2 bases and J lost 1, with 5 bases in between. The origin of this receptor is a woman between 25 and 40 years old in good health and CMV-seronegative. The rearrangement uses TRBV18 and TRBJ2-2; no firm D call. Material for sequencing was PBMCs. CDR3 in amino acids: CASSPSQNTGELFF. The CDR3 DNA sequence: TGTGCCAGCTCACCAAGCCAGAACACCGGGGAGCTGTTTTTT.